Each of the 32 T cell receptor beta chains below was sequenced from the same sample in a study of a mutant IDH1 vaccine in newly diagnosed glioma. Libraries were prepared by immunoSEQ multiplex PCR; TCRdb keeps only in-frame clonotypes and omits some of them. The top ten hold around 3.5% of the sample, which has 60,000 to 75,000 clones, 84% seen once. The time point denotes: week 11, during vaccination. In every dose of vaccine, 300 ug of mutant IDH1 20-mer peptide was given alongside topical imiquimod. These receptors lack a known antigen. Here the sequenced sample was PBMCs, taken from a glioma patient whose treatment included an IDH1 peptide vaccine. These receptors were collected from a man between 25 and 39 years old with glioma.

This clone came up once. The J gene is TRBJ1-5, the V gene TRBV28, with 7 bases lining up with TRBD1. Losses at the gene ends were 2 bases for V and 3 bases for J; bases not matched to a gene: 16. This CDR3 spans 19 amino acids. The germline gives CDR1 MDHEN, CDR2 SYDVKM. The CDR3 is CASSLRPGGMKFFNQPQHF. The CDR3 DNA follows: TGTGCCAGCAGTTTACGTCCAGGGGGGATGAAGTTTTTCAATCAGCCCCAGCATTTT.

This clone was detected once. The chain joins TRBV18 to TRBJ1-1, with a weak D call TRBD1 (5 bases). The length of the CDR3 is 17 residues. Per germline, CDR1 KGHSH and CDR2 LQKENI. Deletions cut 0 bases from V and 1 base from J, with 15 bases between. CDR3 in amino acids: CASSPPSGSVGNTEAFF. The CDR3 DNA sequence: TGTGCCAGCTCACCACCATCAGGGTCCGTAGGGAACACTGAAGCTTTCTTT.

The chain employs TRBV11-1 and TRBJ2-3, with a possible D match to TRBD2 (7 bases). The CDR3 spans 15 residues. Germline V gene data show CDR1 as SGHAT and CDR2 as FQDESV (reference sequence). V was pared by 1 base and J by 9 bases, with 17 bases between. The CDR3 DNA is TGTGCCAGCAGCTTAGAACGGGGGGCATCGCGAACGCAGTATTTT. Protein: CASSLERGASRTQYF.

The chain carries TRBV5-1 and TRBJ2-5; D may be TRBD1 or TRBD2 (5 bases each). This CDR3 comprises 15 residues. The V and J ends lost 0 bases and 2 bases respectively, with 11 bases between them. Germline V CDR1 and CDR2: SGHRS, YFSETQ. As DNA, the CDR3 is TGCGCCAGCAGCTTGGGTCAGGGACGACAAGAGACCCAGTACTTC. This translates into CASSLGQGRQETQYF. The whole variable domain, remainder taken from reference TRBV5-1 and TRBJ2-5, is KAGVTQTPRYLIKTRGQQVTLSCSPISGHRSVSWYQQTPGQGLQFLFEYFSETQRNKGNFPGRFSGRQFSNSRSEMNVSTLELGDSALYLCASSLGQGRQETQYFGPGTRLLVL.

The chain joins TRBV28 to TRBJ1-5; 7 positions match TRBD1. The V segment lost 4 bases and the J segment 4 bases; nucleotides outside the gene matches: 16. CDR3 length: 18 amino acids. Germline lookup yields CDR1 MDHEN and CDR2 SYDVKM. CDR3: CASSSWERGRGVNQPQHF. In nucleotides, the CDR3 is TGTGCCAGCAGTTCCTGGGAGAGGGGGCGAGGGGTAAATCAGCCCCAGCATTTT.

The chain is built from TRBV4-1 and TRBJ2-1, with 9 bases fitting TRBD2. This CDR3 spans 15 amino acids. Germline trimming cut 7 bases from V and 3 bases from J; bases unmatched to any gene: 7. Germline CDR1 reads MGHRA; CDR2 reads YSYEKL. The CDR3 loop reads CASTQLAGSYNEQFF. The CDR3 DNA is TGCGCCAGCACCCAGCTAGCGGGAAGCTACAATGAGCAGTTCTTC.

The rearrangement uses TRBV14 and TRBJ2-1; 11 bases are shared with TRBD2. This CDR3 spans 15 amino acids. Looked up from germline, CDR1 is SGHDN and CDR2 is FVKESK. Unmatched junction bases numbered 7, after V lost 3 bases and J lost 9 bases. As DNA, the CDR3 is TGTGCCAGCAGCCACTTAGCGGGGGGGTACGGTGAGCAGTTCTTC. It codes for CASSHLAGGYGEQFF.

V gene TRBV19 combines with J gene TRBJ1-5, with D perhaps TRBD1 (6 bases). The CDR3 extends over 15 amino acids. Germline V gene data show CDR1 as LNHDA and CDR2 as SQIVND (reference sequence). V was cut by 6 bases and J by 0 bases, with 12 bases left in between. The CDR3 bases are TGTGCCAGTAGAAAATTCAGGGGTAGCAATCAGCCCCAGCATTTT. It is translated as CASRKFRGSNQPQHF.

The CDR3 DNA reads as TGTGCCAGCAGCTTAGGCTCACGGGATGGCTACACCTTC. This encodes CASSLGSRDGYTF. The chain uses TRBV13 and TRBJ1-2; D unresolved. The CDR3 length is 13 residues. CDR1 PRHDT and CDR2 FYEKMQ come from the germline V gene (reference sequence). V shed 0 bases and J shed 6 bases, with 8 bases lying between them.

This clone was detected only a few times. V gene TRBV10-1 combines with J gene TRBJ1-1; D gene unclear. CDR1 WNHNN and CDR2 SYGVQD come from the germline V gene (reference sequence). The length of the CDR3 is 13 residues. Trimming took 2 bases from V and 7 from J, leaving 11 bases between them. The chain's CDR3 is CASSELSKGEAFF. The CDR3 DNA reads TGCGCCAGCAGTGAGCTGAGTAAAGGTGAAGCTTTCTTT.

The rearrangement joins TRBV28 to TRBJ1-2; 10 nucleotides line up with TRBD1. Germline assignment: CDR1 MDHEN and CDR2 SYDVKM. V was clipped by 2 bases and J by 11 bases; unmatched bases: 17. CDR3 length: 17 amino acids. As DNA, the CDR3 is TGTGCCAGCAGTTTACCGACAGGGGGCCGCCCACCAACGTGGTACACCTTC. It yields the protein CASSLPTGGRPPTWYTF.

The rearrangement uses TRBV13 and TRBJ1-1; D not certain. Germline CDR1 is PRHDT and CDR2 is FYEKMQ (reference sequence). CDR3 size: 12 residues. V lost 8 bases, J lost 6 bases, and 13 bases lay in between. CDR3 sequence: CASEAGGSEAFF. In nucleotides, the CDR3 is TGTGCCAGCGAGGCCGGAGGCTCTGAAGCTTTCTTT.

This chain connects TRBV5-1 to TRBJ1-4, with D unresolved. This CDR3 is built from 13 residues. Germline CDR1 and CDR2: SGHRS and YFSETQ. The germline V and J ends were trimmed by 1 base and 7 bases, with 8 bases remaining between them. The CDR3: CASSLLVSEKLFF. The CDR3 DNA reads TGCGCCAGCAGCTTGTTGGTCAGTGAAAAACTGTTTTTT.

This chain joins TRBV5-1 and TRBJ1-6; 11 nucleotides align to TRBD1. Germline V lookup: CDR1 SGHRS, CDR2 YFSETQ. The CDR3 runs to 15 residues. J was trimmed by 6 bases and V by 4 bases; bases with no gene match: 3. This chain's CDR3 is CASSRGTGGNSPLHF. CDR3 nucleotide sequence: TGCGCCAGCAGCCGAGGGACAGGGGGTAATTCACCCCTCCACTTT. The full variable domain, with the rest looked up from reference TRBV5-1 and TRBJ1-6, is KAGVTQTPRYLIKTRGQQVTLSCSPISGHRSVSWYQQTPGQGLQFLFEYFSETQRNKGNFPGRFSGRQFSNSRSEMNVSTLELGDSALYLCASSRGTGGNSPLHFGNGTRLTVT.

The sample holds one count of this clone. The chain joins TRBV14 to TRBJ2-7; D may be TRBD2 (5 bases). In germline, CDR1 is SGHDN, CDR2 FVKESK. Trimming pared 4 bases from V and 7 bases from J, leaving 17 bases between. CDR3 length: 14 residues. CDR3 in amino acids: CASSLKSGMREQYF. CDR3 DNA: TGTGCCAGCAGCCTTAAATCGGGGATGAGAGAGCAGTACTTC.

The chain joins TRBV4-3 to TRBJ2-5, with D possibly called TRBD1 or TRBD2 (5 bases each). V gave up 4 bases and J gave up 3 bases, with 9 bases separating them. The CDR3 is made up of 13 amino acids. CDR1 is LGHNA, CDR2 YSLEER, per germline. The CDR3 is CASSRGTEETQYF. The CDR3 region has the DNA TGCGCCAGCAGCCGTGGGACGGAAGAGACCCAGTACTTC.

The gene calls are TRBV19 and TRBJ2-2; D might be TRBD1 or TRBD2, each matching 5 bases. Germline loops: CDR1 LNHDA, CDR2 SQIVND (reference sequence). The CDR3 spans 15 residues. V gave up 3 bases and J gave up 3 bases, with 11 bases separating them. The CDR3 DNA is TGTGCCAGTAGTATGGGGGTTTATCACACCGGGGAGCTGTTTTTT. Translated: CASSMGVYHTGELFF.

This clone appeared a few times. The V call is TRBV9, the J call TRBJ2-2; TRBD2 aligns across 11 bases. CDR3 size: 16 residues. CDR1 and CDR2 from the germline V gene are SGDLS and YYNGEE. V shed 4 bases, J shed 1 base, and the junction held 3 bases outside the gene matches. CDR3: CASSRGLAGNTGELFF. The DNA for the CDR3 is TGTGCCAGCAGCAGAGGACTAGCGGGGAACACCGGGGAGCTGTTTTTT.

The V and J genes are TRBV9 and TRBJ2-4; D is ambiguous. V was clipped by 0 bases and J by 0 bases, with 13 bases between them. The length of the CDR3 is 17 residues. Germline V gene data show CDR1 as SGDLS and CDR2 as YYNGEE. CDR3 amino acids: CASSVGATSIAKNIQYF. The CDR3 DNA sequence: TGTGCCAGCAGCGTAGGAGCCACCTCGATAGCCAAAAACATTCAGTACTTC. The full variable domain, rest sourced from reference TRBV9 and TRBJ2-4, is DSGVTQTPKHLITATGQRVTLRCSPRSGDLSVYWYQQSLDQGLQFLIQYYNGEERAKGNILERFSAQQFPDLHSELNLSSLELGDSALYFCASSVGATSIAKNIQYFGAGTRLSVL.

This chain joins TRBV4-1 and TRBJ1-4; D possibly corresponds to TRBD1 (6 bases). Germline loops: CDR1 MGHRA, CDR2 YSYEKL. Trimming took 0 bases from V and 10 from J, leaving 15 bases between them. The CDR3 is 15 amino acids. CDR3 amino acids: CASSQDRGAGRKLFF. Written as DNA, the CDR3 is TGCGCCAGCAGCCAAGATCGGGGGGCAGGTCGAAAACTGTTTTTT.

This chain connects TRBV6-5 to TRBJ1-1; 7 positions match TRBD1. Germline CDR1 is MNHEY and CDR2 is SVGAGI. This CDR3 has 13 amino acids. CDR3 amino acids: CAEPGQPCTEAFF. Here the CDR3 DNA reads TGTGCTGAACCGGGACAGCCATGTACTGAAGCTTTCTTT.

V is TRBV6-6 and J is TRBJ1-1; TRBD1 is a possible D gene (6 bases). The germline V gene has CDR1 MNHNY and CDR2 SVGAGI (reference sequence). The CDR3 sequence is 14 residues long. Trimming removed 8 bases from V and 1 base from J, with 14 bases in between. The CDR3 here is CASGEKDRNTEAFF. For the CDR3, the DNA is TGTGCCAGCGGAGAAAAGGACAGGAACACTGAAGCTTTCTTT.

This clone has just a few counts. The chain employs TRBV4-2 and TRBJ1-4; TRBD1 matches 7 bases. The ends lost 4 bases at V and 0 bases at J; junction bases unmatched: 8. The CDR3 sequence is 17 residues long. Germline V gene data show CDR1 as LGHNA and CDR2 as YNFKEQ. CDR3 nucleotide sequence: TGTGCCAGCAGCCTGAACCCCACAGGGGCAACTAATGAAAAACTGTTTTTT. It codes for CASSLNPTGATNEKLFF.

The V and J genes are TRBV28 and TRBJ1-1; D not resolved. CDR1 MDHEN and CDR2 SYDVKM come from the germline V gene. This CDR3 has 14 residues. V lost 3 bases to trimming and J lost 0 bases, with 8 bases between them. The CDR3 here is CASSFGPVNTEAFF. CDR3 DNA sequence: TGTGCCAGCAGTTTCGGTCCTGTGAACACTGAAGCTTTCTTT.

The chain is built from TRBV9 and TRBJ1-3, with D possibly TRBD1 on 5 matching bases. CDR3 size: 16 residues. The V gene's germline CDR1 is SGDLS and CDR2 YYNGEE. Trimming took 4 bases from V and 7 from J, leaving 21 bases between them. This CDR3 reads CASSPHDRGVGNTIYF. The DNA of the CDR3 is TGTGCCAGCAGCCCCCACGACAGAGGGGTAGGGAACACCATATATTTT.

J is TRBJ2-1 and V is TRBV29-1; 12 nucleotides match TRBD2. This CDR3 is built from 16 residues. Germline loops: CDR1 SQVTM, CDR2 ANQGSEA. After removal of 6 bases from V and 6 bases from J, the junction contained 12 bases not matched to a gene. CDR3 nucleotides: TGCAGCGTAGGAAAGAGACTAGCGGGAGATCGCAATGAGCAGTTCTTC. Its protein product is CSVGKRLAGDRNEQFF.

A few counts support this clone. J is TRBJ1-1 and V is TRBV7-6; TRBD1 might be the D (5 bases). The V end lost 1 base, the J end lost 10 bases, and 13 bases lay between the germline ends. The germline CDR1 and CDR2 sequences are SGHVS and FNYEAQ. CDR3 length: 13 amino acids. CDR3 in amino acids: CASSLGVGRAAFF. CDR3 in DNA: TGTGCCAGCAGCTTAGGTGTGGGGCGGGCAGCTTTCTTT.

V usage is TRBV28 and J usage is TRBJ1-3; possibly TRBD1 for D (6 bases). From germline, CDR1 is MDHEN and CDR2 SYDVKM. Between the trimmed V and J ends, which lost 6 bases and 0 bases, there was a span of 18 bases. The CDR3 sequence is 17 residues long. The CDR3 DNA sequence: TGTGCCAGCAGGGGGGCGGAGGGAGGCTTCTCTGGAAACACCATATATTTT. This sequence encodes CASRGAEGGFSGNTIYF. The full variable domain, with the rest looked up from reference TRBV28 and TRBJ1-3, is DVKVTQSSRYLVKRTGEKVFLECVQDMDHENMFWYRQDPGLGLRLIYFSYDVKMKEKGDIPEGYSVSREKKERFSLILESASTNQTSMYLCASRGAEGGFSGNTIYFGEGSWLTVV.

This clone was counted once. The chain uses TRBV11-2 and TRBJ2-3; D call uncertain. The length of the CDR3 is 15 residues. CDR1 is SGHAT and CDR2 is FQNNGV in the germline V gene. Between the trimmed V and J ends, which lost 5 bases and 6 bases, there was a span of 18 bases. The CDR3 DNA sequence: TGTGCCAGCAGCCTCGGGCGCATGGAAGGGGATACGCAGTATTTT. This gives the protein CASSLGRMEGDTQYF. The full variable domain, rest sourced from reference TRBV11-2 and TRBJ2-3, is EAGVAQSPRYKIIEKRQSVAFWCNPISGHATLYWYQQILGQGPKLLIQFQNNGVVDDSQLPKDRFSAERLKGVDSTLKIQPAKLEDSAVYLCASSLGRMEGDTQYFGPGTRLTVL.

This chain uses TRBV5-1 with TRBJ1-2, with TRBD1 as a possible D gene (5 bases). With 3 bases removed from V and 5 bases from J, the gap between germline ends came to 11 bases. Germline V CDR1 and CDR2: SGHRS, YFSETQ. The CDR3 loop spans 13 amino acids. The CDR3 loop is CASSYGTAYGYTF. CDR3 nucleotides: TGCGCCAGCAGCTACGGGACGGCTTATGGCTACACCTTC. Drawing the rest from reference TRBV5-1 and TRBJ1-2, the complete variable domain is KAGVTQTPRYLIKTRGQQVTLSCSPISGHRSVSWYQQTPGQGLQFLFEYFSETQRNKGNFPGRFSGRQFSNSRSEMNVSTLELGDSALYLCASSYGTAYGYTFGSGTRLTVV.

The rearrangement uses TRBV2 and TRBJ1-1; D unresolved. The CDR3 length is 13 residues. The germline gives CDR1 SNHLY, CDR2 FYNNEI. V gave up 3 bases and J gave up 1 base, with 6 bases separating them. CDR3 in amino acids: CASSDIWNTEAFF. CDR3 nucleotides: TGTGCCAGCAGTGATATCTGGAACACTGAAGCTTTCTTT.

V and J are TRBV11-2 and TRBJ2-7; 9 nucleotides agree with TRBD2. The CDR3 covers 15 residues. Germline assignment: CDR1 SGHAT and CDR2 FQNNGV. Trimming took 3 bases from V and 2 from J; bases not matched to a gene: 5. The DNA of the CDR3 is TGTGCCAGCAGCTTGGGGACTAGCCGCACCTACGAGCAGTACTTC. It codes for CASSLGTSRTYEQYF.